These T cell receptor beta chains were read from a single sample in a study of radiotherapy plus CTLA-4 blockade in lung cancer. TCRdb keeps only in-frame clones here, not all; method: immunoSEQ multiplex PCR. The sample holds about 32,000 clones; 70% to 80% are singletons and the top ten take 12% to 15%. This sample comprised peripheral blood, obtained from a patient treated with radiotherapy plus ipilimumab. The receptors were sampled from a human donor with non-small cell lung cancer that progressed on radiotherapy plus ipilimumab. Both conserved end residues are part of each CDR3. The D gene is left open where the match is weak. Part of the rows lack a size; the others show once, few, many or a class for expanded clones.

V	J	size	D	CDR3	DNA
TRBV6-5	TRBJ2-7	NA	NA	CASRAPTAAGEQYF	TGTGCCAGCAGAGCTCCGACGGCGGCGGGGGAGCAGTACTTC
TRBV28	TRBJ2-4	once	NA	CASSSSTGRRWYKNIQYF	TGTGCCAGCAGTTCCTCGACAGGCAGAAGGTGGTACAAAAACATTCAGTACTTC
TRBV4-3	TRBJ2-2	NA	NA	CASSQGQGTGELFF	TGCGCCAGCAGCCAAGGGCAGGGGACCGGGGAGCTGTTTTTT
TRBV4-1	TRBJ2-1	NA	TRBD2	CASSQDSLKSGGFYNEQFF	TGCGCCAGCAGCCAAGATAGTTTAAAAAGCGGGGGGTTCTACAATGAGCAGTTCTTC
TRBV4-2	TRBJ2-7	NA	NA	CASSQEHGGSYEQYF	TGTGCCAGCAGCCAAGAACATGGCGGCTCCTACGAGCAGTACTTC
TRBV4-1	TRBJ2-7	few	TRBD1	CASSQDGTGTKQYF	TGCGCCAGCAGCCAAGACGGGACAGGGACCAAGCAGTACTTC
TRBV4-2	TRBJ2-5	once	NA	CASSPGTAEAETQYF	TGTGCCAGCAGCCCGGGGACTGCCGAGGCGGAGACCCAGTACTTC
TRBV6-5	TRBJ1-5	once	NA	CAGGSGARQPQHF	TGTGCCGGCGGATCGGGGGCGAGGCAGCCCCAGCATTTT
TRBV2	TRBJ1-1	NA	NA	CASTRGENTEAFF	TGTGCCAGCACCAGGGGTGAAAACACTGAAGCTTTCTTT
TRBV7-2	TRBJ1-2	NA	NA	CASSLQRVPYGYTF	TGTGCCAGCAGCTTACAACGGGTGCCCTATGGCTACACCTTC
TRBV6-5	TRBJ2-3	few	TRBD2	CASSYYRREGTQYF	TGTGCCAGCAGTTACTACCGGCGGGAGGGTACGCAGTATTTT
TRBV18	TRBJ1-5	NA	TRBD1	CASSPKDRGAGEPQHF	TGTGCCAGCTCACCCAAGGACAGGGGGGCGGGAGAGCCCCAGCATTTT
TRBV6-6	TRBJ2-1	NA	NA	CASSWGGRDNEQFF	TGTGCCAGCAGTTGGGGGGGGCGGGACAATGAGCAGTTCTTC
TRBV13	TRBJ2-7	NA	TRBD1	CASSSRSGQLVHEQYF	TGTGCCAGCAGCTCACGTTCGGGACAGCTAGTCCACGAGCAGTACTTC
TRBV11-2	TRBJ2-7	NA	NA	CASSETGGYEQYF	TGTGCCAGCAGCGAAACTGGGGGCTACGAGCAGTACTTC
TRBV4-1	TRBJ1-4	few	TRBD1	CASSQANRGQNEKLFF	TGCGCCAGCAGCCAAGCTAACAGGGGGCAGAACGAAAAACTGTTTTTT
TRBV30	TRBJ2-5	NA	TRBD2	CAWGLAGLDQYF	TGTGCCTGGGGGCTAGCGGGGCTGGACCAGTACTTC
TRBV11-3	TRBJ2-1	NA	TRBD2	CASSLGGTSGSNEQFF	TGTGCCAGCAGCTTAGGGGGGACTAGCGGGAGCAATGAGCAGTTCTTC
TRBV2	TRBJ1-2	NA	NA	CASSEAGQGPRPYGYTF	TGTGCCAGCAGTGAAGCTGGTCAGGGGCCACGGCCCTATGGCTACACCTTC
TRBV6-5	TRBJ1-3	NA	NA	CASSVRSGNTIYF	TGTGCCAGCAGTGTTAGGAGCGGAAACACCATATATTTT
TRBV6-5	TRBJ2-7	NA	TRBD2	CASSSPRAGGSEQYF	TGTGCCAGCAGTTCCCCCCGGGCGGGAGGAAGTGAGCAGTACTTC
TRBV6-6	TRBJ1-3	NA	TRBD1	CASSSGGRGGGNTIYF	TGTGCCAGCAGTTCCGGGGGCAGGGGGGGAGGAAACACCATATATTTT
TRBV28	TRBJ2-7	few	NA	CASSPQRTDEQYF	TGTGCCAGCAGTCCCCAAAGGACAGACGAGCAGTACTTC
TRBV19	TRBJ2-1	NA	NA	CASSITGINEQFF	TGTGCCAGTAGTATAACCGGAATCAATGAGCAGTTCTTC
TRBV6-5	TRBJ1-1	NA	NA	CASRSFGSTEAFF	TGTGCCAGCCGCTCTTTCGGGAGCACTGAAGCTTTCTTT
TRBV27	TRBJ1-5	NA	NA	CASSLNPGQPQHF	TGTGCCAGCAGTTTAAACCCGGGTCAGCCCCAGCATTTT
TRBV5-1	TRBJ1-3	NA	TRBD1	CASSFQGDTIYF	TGCGCCAGCAGCTTTCAGGGGGACACCATATATTTT
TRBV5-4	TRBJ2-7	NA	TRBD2	CASSTRTSGSEQYF	TGTGCCAGCAGCACGAGGACTAGCGGGAGCGAGCAGTACTTC
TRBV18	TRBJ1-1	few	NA	CASSPGRHGEAFF	TGTGCCAGCTCACCAGGGAGACACGGAGAAGCTTTCTTT
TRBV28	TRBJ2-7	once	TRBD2	CASRTGGDGYEQYF	TGTGCCAGCAGAACGGGGGGGGATGGCTACGAGCAGTACTTC
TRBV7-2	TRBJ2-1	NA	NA	CASSGGTSYNEQFF	TGTGCCAGCAGCGGTGGGACTTCCTACAATGAGCAGTTCTTC
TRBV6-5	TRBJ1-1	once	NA	CASSPRGSNTEAFF	TGTGCCAGCAGCCCGCGGGGCTCGAACACTGAAGCTTTCTTT
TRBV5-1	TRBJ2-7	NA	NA	CASSFEGGYEQYF	TGCGCCAGCAGCTTTGAGGGAGGCTACGAGCAGTACTTC
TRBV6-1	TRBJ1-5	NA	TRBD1	CASSDPGGNQPQHF	TGTGCCAGCAGTGATCCAGGGGGAAATCAGCCCCAGCATTTT
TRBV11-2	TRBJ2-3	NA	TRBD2	CASSLRPGRVFTDTQYF	TGTGCCAGCAGCTTAAGGCCGGGGAGGGTTTTCACAGATACGCAGTATTTT
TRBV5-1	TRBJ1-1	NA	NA	CASSPDGQPNTEAFF	TGCGCCAGCAGCCCGGATGGACAGCCGAACACTGAAGCTTTCTTT
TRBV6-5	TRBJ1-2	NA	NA	CASSYSAGLYGYTF	TGTGCCAGCAGTTACTCCGCGGGGTTATATGGCTACACCTTC
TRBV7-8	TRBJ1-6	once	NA	CASSFDGGPLHF	TGTGCCAGCAGCTTCGACGGTGGGCCCCTCCACTTT
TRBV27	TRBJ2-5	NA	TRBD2	CASSLWGLAPGETQYF	TGTGCCAGCAGTTTATGGGGACTAGCTCCAGGGGAGACCCAGTACTTC
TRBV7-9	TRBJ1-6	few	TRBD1	CASNRGQGDNSPLHF	TGTGCCAGCAACCGCGGACAGGGAGACAATTCACCCCTCCACTTT
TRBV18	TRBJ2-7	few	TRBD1	CASSPRQGGYEQYF	TGTGCCAGCTCACCCCGACAGGGTGGCTACGAGCAGTACTTC
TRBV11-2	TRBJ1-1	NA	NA	CASSTSRNTEAFF	TGTGCCAGCAGCACCTCGAGGAACACTGAAGCTTTCTTT
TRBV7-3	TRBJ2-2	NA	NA	CASSLTASEGNTGELFF	TGTGCCAGCAGCTTAACGGCTTCGGAGGGGAACACCGGGGAGCTGTTTTTT
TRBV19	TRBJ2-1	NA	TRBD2	CASSITVLAGGKNNEQFF	TGTGCCAGTAGTATTACCGTCCTGGCGGGGGGGAAGAACAATGAGCAGTTCTTC
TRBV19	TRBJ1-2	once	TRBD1	CASRRQGTSHIREGYTF	TGTGCCAGCAGAAGACAGGGAACTTCCCATATAAGAGAAGGCTACACCTTC
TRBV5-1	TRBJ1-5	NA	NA	CASSLGPESDNQPQHF	TGCGCCAGCAGCTTGGGTCCTGAGAGTGACAATCAGCCCCAGCATTTT
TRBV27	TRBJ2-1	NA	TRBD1	CASRPGQELNEQFF	TGTGCCAGCAGACCCGGACAGGAACTCAATGAGCAGTTCTTC
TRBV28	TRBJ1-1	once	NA	CASSLLPRGDTEAFF	TGTGCCAGCAGTTTATTGCCCCGAGGAGACACTGAAGCTTTCTTT
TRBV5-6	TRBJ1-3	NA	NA	CASSSWSRRSGNTIYF	TGTGCCAGCAGTTCTTGGAGCCGCCGTTCTGGAAACACCATATATTTT
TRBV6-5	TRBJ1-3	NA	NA	CASSSAGGAGNTIYF	TGTGCCAGCAGTTCCGCGGGCGGGGCTGGAAACACCATATATTTT
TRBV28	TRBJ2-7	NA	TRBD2	CASSFTPSGLASYEQYF	TGTGCCAGCAGTTTCACCCCGTCGGGACTAGCTTCCTACGAGCAGTACTTC
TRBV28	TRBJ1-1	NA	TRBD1	CATFGTGITEAFF	TGTGCCACATTCGGGACAGGGATCACTGAAGCTTTCTTT
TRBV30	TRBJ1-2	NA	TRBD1	CAWSAPGQAIHGYTF	TGTGCCTGGAGTGCCCCAGGACAGGCGATCCATGGCTACACCTTC
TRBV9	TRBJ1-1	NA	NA	CASSEGRLNTEAFF	TGTGCCAGCAGCGAGGGACGGCTGAACACTGAAGCTTTCTTT
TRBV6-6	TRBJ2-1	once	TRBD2	CATMGLAANEQFF	TGTGCCACCATGGGACTAGCGGCCAATGAGCAGTTCTTC